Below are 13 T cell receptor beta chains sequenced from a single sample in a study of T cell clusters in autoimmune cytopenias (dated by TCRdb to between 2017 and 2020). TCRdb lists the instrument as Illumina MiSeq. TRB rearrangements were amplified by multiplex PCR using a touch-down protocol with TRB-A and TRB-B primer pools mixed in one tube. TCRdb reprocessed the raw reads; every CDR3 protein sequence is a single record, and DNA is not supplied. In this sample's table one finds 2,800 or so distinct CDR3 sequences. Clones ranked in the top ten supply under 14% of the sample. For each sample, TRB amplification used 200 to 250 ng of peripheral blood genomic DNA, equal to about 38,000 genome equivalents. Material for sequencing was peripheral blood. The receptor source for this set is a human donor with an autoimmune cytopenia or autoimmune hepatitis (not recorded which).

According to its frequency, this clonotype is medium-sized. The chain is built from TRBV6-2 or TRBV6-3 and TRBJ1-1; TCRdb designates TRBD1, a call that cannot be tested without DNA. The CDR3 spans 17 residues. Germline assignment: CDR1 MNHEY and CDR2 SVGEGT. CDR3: CASSPGTGANMNTEAFF.

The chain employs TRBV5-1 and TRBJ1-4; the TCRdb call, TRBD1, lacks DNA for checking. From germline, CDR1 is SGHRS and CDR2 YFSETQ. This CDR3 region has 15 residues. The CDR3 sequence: CASSYNRARDEKLFF. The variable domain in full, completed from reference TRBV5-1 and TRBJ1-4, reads KAGVTQTPRYLIKTRGQQVTLSCSPISGHRSVSWYQQTPGQGLQFLFEYFSETQRNKGNFPGRFSGRQFSNSRSEMNVSTLELGDSALYLCASSYNRARDEKLFFGSGTQLSVL.

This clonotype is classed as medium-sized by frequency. The CDR3 protein is CASSQDEGSSTDTQYF. The chain recombines TRBV4-3 with TRBJ2-3; the TCRdb D gene call, TRBD2, has no DNA to confirm it. CDR3 size: 16 residues. Germline CDR1 is LGHNA and CDR2 is YSLEER.

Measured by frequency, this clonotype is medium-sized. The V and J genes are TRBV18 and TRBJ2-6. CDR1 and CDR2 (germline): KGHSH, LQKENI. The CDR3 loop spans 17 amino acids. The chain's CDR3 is CASSPNVQSSGANVLTF.

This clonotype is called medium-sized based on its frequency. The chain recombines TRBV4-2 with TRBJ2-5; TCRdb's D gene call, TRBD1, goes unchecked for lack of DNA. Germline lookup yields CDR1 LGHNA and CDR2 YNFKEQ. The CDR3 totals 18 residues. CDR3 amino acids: CASSQASWNRGRGETQYF.

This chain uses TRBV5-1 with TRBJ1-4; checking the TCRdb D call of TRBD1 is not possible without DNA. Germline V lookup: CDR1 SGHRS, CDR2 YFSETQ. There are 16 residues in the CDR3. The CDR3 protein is CASSPGQGIVGEKLFF.

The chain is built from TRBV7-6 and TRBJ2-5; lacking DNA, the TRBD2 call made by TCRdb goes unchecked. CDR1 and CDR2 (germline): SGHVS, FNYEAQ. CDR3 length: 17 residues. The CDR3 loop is CASSLASGGRGTETQYF. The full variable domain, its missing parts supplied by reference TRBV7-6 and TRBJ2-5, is GAGVSQSPRYKVTKRGQDVALRCDPISGHVSLYWYRQALGQGPEFLTYFNYEAQQDKSGLPNDRFSAERPEGSISTLTIQRTEQRDSAMYRCASSLASGGRGTETQYFGPGTRLLVL.

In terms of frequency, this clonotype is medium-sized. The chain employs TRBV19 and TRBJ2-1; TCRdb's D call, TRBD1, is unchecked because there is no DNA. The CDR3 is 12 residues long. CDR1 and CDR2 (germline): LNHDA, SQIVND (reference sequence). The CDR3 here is CASSSGLGEQFF.

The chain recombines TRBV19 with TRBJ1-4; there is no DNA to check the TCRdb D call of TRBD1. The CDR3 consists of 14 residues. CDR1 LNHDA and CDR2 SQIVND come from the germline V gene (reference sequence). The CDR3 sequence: CASSMGQGYEKLFF.

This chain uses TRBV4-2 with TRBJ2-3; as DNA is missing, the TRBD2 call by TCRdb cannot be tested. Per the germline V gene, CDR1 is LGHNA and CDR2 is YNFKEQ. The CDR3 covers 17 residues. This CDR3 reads CASTSQGAGGLGDTQYF.

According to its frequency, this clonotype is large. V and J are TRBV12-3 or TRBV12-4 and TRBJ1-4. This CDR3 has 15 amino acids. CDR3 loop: CASKGLPHSSGKLFF.

The chain's CDR3 is CASSLGQDNEQFF. The V call is TRBV5-1, the J call TRBJ2-1; TCRdb calls TRBD1, which cannot be checked without DNA. Germline V gene lookup returns CDR1 SGHRS and CDR2 YFSETQ. The CDR3 is made up of 13 amino acids.

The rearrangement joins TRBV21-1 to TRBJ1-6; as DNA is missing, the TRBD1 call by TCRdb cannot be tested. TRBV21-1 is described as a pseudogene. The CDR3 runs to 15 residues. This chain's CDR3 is CASSKVLRVESPLHF.